The 14 T cell receptor beta chains presented below share a single source sample, sequenced in a study of blood T cell repertoires in COVID-19. Libraries were prepared by immunoSEQ multiplex PCR; TCRdb keeps only in-frame clonotypes and omits some of them. The data contain about 230,000 clones, around four fifths of them seen just once; the ten biggest clones take up roughly 2.7%. The sample comprised peripheral blood. These receptor sequences come from a woman aged 70 to 79 with active or convalescent COVID-19.

This clone occurred a few times. V usage is TRBV13 and J usage is TRBJ1-1, with D possibly TRBD1 on 5 matching bases. Germline V gives CDR1 PRHDT, CDR2 FYEKMQ (reference sequence). Trimming left V 2 bases short and J 4 bases short, with 11 bases between. The CDR3 runs 14 residues. This chain's CDR3 is CASSLQGLPTEAFF. The CDR3 DNA reads as TGTGCCAGCAGCTTACAGGGACTTCCCACTGAAGCTTTCTTT.

This clone turned up a few times. The genes are TRBV6-5 and TRBJ1-2; 7 nucleotides line up with TRBD1. The CDR3 runs to 16 residues. The V gene's germline CDR1 is MNHEY and CDR2 SVGAGI. Trimming at V came to 0 bases and at J to 8 bases, leaving 12 bases not matched to a gene. The CDR3 DNA follows: TGTGCCAGCAGTTACTCGAACGGCAGGGGGTACCGGGGCTACACCTTC. Translated, it gives CASSYSNGRGYRGYTF.

The CDR3 protein is CASSSGGANEQFF. The CDR3 DNA sequence: TGTGCCAGTAGTAGCGGGGGGGCTAATGAGCAGTTCTTC. The V call is TRBV19, the J call TRBJ2-1, with TRBD2 matching over 9 bases. The CDR3 has 13 amino acids. The germline V gene has CDR1 LNHDA and CDR2 SQIVND (reference sequence). J was trimmed by 7 bases and V by 4 bases; bases with no gene match: 2.

This clone was picked up a small number of times. The chain joins TRBV7-2 to TRBJ1-5; 8 positions match TRBD1. This CDR3 spans 12 amino acids. CDR1 and CDR2 from the germline V gene are SGHTA and FQGNSA. The ends lost 8 bases at V and 7 bases at J; junction bases unmatched: 4. The chain's CDR3 is CASGQGGQPQHF. The CDR3 DNA is TGTGCCAGCGGACAGGGCGGCCAGCCCCAGCATTTT.

The chain uses TRBV12-3 or TRBV12-4 and TRBJ1-2; D is possibly TRBD1 (5 bases). The V and J ends lost 5 bases and 8 bases respectively, with 15 bases between them. This CDR3 has 13 amino acids. CDR3 loop: CASSRPAGNGYTF. Here the CDR3 DNA reads TGTGCCAGCAGTCGCCCTGCAGGGAACGGCTACACCTTC.

The V and J genes are TRBV11-2 and TRBJ2-2; tentatively, D is TRBD2 (7 bases). Germline CDR1 is SGHAT and CDR2 is FQNNGV. The CDR3 consists of 16 residues. Deletions cut 6 bases from V and 0 bases from J, with 14 bases between. CDR3 sequence: CASRRGAATNTGELFF. The CDR3 region has the DNA TGTGCCAGCAGACGGGGGGCGGCTACGAACACCGGGGAGCTGTTTTTT.

The chain uses TRBV18 and TRBJ2-7; 12 bases map to TRBD2. The germline gives CDR1 KGHSH, CDR2 LQKENI. The CDR3 sequence is 17 residues long. V lost 0 bases and J lost 5; bases outside the gene matches: 8. The CDR3 sequence is CASSPPLGLAGTHEQYF. The CDR3, as DNA: TGTGCCAGCTCACCACCACTTGGACTAGCGGGGACCCACGAGCAGTACTTC.

The V and J genes are TRBV5-1 and TRBJ1-1, with D possibly TRBD1 on 5 matching bases. V dropped 4 bases and J dropped 2 bases, with 6 bases sitting between them. Looked up from germline, CDR1 is SGHRS and CDR2 is YFSETQ. This CDR3 spans 12 amino acids. DNA of the CDR3: TGCGCCAGCAGCCAGGGAAACACTGAAGCTTTCTTT. Amino acids: CASSQGNTEAFF.

This clone was seen repeatedly, ten times or more. The chain links TRBV5-1 to TRBJ2-1; the D gene is possibly TRBD1 (7 bases). Trimming shortened V by 6 bases and J by 0 bases, and 22 bases separated the two germline ends. Germline CDR1 SGHRS, CDR2 YFSETQ. The CDR3 is made up of 18 amino acids. In DNA, the CDR3 is TGCGCCAGCAATCCCCTGGGCGGAGGGACAGACTCCTACAATGAGCAGTTCTTC. This translates into CASNPLGGGTDSYNEQFF.

The chain employs TRBV6-1 and TRBJ2-1; D might be TRBD2 (6 bases). Trimming removed 2 bases from V and 2 bases from J, with 10 bases in between. CDR3 length equals 15 residues. CDR1 is MNHNS, CDR2 SASEGT, per germline. The CDR3 nucleotides read TGTGCCAGCAGTGAAATCGGGGGAGCCTACAATGAGCAGTTCTTC. Amino acid sequence: CASSEIGGAYNEQFF.

V usage is TRBV7-8 and J usage is TRBJ1-2; 9 bases line up with TRBD1. The CDR3 contains 15 residues. Per the germline V gene, CDR1 is SGHVS and CDR2 is FQNEAQ. V was clipped by 5 bases and J by 4 bases; unmatched bases: 8. CDR3 DNA: TGTGCCAGCAGCCCAGGGACAGGGAGGGCCTATGGCTACACCTTC. Encoded protein: CASSPGTGRAYGYTF.

A single count supports this clone. The chain uses TRBV6-5 and TRBJ2-7, with TRBD2 matching 13 bases. This CDR3 has 14 residues. Germline CDR1 MNHEY, CDR2 SVGAGI. V shed 3 bases and J 5 bases; nucleotides not matched to a gene: 1. In DNA form, the CDR3 reads TGTGCCAGCAGTTATGGGACTAGCGGGAACGAGCAGTACTTC. Translating it yields CASSYGTSGNEQYF.

The V gene is TRBV20-1, the J gene TRBJ1-1, with 8 bases lining up with TRBD1. CDR3 length: 11 residues. Germline V gene lookup returns CDR1 DFQATT and CDR2 SNEGSKA (reference sequence). The CDR3 region has the DNA TGCGGGGTCCGACAGGGGATTTTCAATTTCTTT. Encoded protein: CGVRQGIFNFF.

The table lists this clone with a count of one. In nucleotides, the CDR3 is TGTGCCAGCAGTTTAAACTTAGAGGGGGCGAAACAGTACTTC. This encodes CASSLNLEGAKQYF. V and J are TRBV27 and TRBJ2-7; 7 bases map to TRBD1. The CDR3 runs to 14 residues. Per the germline V gene, CDR1 is MNHEY and CDR2 is SMNVEV (reference sequence). The J segment lost 10 bases and the V segment lost 2 bases, leaving 11 bases of the junction unmatched.